Shown below are 11 T cell receptor beta chains from a single sample sequenced in a study of Graves' ophthalmopathy and Graves' hyperthyroidism. Beta-chain TCR CDR3 regions were amplified from RNA transcripts. The workflow started with a first-round RT-PCR run with HTBI primers and then moved on to a second-round multiplex PCR. TCRdb itself ran the multiplex PCR reads through MiXCR, one entry per CDR3 protein. The sample lists around 1,200,000 distinct CDR3 sequences; approximately 35% were seen once. The specimen sequenced was peripheral blood or thyroid tissue (not recorded which). Receptors were obtained from an adult man with Graves' hyperthyroidism.

This clonotype was observed a handful of times. This chain connects TRBV14 to TRBJ2-5; D may be TRBD1 (6 bases). The germline V and J ends were trimmed by 2 bases and 9 bases, with 16 bases remaining between them. Germline V gives CDR1 SGHDN, CDR2 FVKESK. This CDR3 is 14 amino acids long. CDR3 nucleotides: TGTGCCAGCAGCCAAACAGGGTTTACTCAGCCCCAGTACTTC. Translating gives CASSQTGFTQPQYF.

This clonotype was recorded at least ten times. The genes are TRBV19 and TRBJ1-6; possibly TRBD1 for D (6 bases). V dropped 7 bases and J dropped 12 bases, with 22 bases sitting between them. Germline V gene lookup returns CDR1 LNHDA and CDR2 SQIVND (reference sequence). The CDR3 runs to 15 residues. The CDR3 nucleotides are TGTGCCAGTAACGAAATTGGGGGGCCGGGGGAACCCCTCCACTTT. Translation: CASNEIGGPGEPLHF.

The chain has TRBV20-1 and TRBJ1-5; D gene unclear. CDR3 size: 15 residues. V dropped 0 bases and J dropped 0 bases, with 9 bases sitting between them. CDR1 and CDR2 (germline): DFQATT, SNEGSKA (reference sequence). The chain's CDR3 is CSARDRTYSNQPQHF. The CDR3 DNA follows: TGCAGTGCTAGAGACCGGACCTATAGCAATCAGCCCCAGCATTTT.

On this clonotype itself: An end of the junction does not agree with germline; a read error may underlie this. The V and J genes are TRBV10-3 and TRBJ1-5, with 8 bases that match TRBD1. CDR1 ENHRY and CDR2 SYGVKD come from the germline V gene. The CDR3 has 17 amino acids. The DNA for the CDR3 is TGTGCCAGCAGTTACACCGGGACAGGTCCGATGGTTCAGCCCCAGCATTTT. This gives the protein CASSYTGTGPMVQPQHF.

The chain has TRBV5-1 and TRBJ2-7, with TRBD2 as a possible D gene (6 bases). Trimming pared 8 bases from V and 3 bases from J, leaving 21 bases between. CDR1 is SGHRS, CDR2 YFSETQ, per germline. CDR3 size: 15 residues. The CDR3 nucleotides read TGCGCCAGTAAAGCTTCAGGGACTTCCGACTACGAGCAGTACTTC. Its translation: CASKASGTSDYEQYF.

The chain employs TRBV10-3 and TRBJ2-5, with 8 bases that match TRBD1. With V trimmed by 2 bases and J by 2 bases, 10 bases remained unmatched. This CDR3 is 17 amino acids long. Looked up from germline, CDR1 is ENHRY and CDR2 is SYGVKD. This chain's CDR3 is CAISEPGQGWRQETQYF. The CDR3, as DNA: TGTGCCATCAGTGAGCCTGGACAGGGATGGAGGCAAGAGACCCAGTACTTC.

The chain is built from TRBV20-1 and TRBJ1-1; no clear D. CDR1 is DFQATT and CDR2 is SNEGSKA in the germline V gene (reference sequence). Trimming took 1 base from V and 2 from J, leaving 14 bases between them. The CDR3 has 15 residues. The CDR3 DNA reads TGCAGTGCTAGAGCCCACAGCGGGGAAAACACTGAAGCTTTCTTT. Amino acid sequence: CSARAHSGENTEAFF.

This clonotype was seen at least ten times. The V and J genes are TRBV20-1 and TRBJ1-1, with a weak D call TRBD1 (5 bases). Trimming removed 3 bases from V and 2 bases from J, with 10 bases in between. The CDR3 totals 13 residues. CDR1 is DFQATT and CDR2 is SNEGSKA in the germline V gene (reference sequence). In DNA, the CDR3 is TGCAGTGCTAGTTTCCAGGGTAACACTGAAGCTTTCTTT. It specifies CSASFQGNTEAFF.

This clonotype was counted ten times or more. CDR3 bases: TGCGCCAGCAGCTATTGGACAGCAGATCAGCCCCAGCATTTT. Translating it yields CASSYWTADQPQHF. The chain joins TRBV4-1 to TRBJ1-5; maybe TRBD1 (6 bases). Trimming stripped 5 bases from V and 5 bases from J, with 13 bases between. The CDR3 is 14 residues long. In germline, CDR1 is MGHRA, CDR2 YSYEKL.

This clonotype was seen at least ten times. CDR3 in DNA: TGTGCCAGCAGTGAAATCAGGCCAAATGAAAAACTGTTTTTT. Amino acids: CASSEIRPNEKLFF. The chain joins TRBV25-1 to TRBJ1-4; D gene uncertain. This CDR3 is 14 amino acids long. Per germline, CDR1 MGHDK and CDR2 SYGVNS. V was shortened by 2 bases and J by 5 bases, with 9 bases between the two germline ends.

The genes are TRBV24-1 and TRBJ2-7; D perhaps matches TRBD1 (6 bases). V lost 11 bases, J lost 6 bases, and 19 bases lay in between. CDR1 KGHDR and CDR2 SFDVKD come from the germline V gene. The length of the CDR3 is 13 residues. CDR3 residues: CASRDTGYSEQYF. In DNA form, the CDR3 reads TGTGCCAGCAGGGACACAGGGTACAGCGAGCAGTACTTC.